The 21 T cell receptor beta chains reported below all come from one sample, sequenced in a study of healthy donors' naive CD4 and CD8 T cells (dated by TCRdb to 2013 to 2016). The sequencing machine was a 454 GS FLX Titanium. A previously published linear amplification protocol was used to build TCR libraries from approximately 480 ng of total RNA. TCRdb took the public reads, trimmed them with fastp at Q25, ran MiXCR for clone calling and kept in-frame beta chains. Each CDR3 protein gets just one entry, which takes the most common genes and DNA from the rows behind it. Across this sample there are 200,000 or so distinct CDR3 sequences, with about four fifths seen only once. The ten biggest clones cover 2.3% of the sample. The material sequenced was naive CD4+ and CD8+ T cells sorted from blood, pooled from several donors. The cell subset or site label of this sample denotes: FACS-sorted naive CD4+ (CD45RO-CD45RA+) and naive CD8+ (CD45RA+CD27bright) T cells. All receptors derive from a pool of human donors in good health; the sample pools cells from several healthy donors.

This chain connects TRBV24-1 to TRBJ1-5; the D is unclear. The V end was cut by 3 bases, the J end by 6 bases, with 14 bases between. The germline CDR1 and CDR2 sequences are KGHDR and SFDVKD. The CDR3 length is 15 residues. CDR3 loop: CATSDGRAESQPQHF. The CDR3 region has the DNA TGTGCCACCAGTGATGGAAGGGCGGAGTCTCAGCCCCAGCATTTT.

This chain connects TRBV29-1 to TRBJ2-1; TRBD2 matches at 7 bases. Unmatched junction bases numbered 7, after V lost 8 bases and J lost 3 bases. The length of the CDR3 is 13 residues. Germline lookup yields CDR1 SQVTM and CDR2 ANQGSEA. CDR3 coding DNA: TGCAGCTCGGGACTATCCCTCTACAATGAGCAGTTCTTC. It translates to CSSGLSLYNEQFF.

The chain recombines TRBV29-1 with TRBJ2-7, with D possibly matching TRBD2 (6 bases). The CDR3 contains 12 residues. Trimming removed 6 bases from V and 2 bases from J, with 11 bases in between. Germline V CDR1 and CDR2: SQVTM, ANQGSEA. DNA for the CDR3: TGCAGCGTCTTAGGACTAACCTACGAGCAGTACTTC. Protein sequence: CSVLGLTYEQYF.

This rearrangement joins TRBV12-3 or TRBV12-4 to TRBJ1-1; no reliable D call. The CDR3 runs to 15 residues. V lost 6 bases, J lost 0 bases, and 14 bases lay in between. The chain's CDR3 is CASRPGRAMNTEAFF. Written as DNA, the CDR3 is TGTGCCAGCAGGCCGGGTCGGGCTATGAACACTGAAGCTTTCTTT.

The table lists this clonotype with a count of one. V is TRBV5-4 and J is TRBJ1-2; D not certain. The CDR3 length is 15 residues. V shed 4 bases and J shed 4 bases, with 17 bases lying between them. Germline assignment: CDR1 SGHNT and CDR2 YYREEE (reference sequence). The CDR3 nucleotides are TGTGCCAGCAGCCCCCCGGGCAGCCAGATCTATGGCTACACCTTC. It specifies CASSPPGSQIYGYTF.

In its sample, this clonotype was seen a few times. The chain is built from TRBV5-1 and TRBJ1-1; no clear D. Germline-derived CDR1 and CDR2 are SGHRS and YFSETQ. The germline V and J ends were trimmed by 5 bases and 2 bases, with 10 bases remaining between them. The CDR3 sequence is 13 residues long. The CDR3 DNA reads TGCGCCAGCAGTCCTGTTTTCAACACTGAAGCTTTCTTT. Amino acid sequence: CASSPVFNTEAFF.

This clonotype showed up just once. The V and J genes are TRBV19 and TRBJ1-5; D is ambiguous. This CDR3 has 13 amino acids. The germline CDR1 and CDR2 sequences are LNHDA and SQIVND (reference sequence). Trimming took 1 base from V and 5 from J, leaving 6 bases between them. The CDR3 DNA reads as TGTGCCAGTAGTATAGCTGGAGATCAGCCCCAGCATTTT. This sequence encodes CASSIAGDQPQHF. Full variable domain (rest looked up from reference TRBV19 and TRBJ1-5): DGGITQSPKYLFRKEGQNVTLSCEQNLNHDAMYWYRQDPGQGLRLIYYSQIVNDFQKGDIAEGYSVSREKKESFPLTVTSAQKNPTAFYLCASSIAGDQPQHFGDGTRLSIL.

This chain links TRBV29-1 with TRBJ2-3, with unresolved D. Trimming left V 5 bases short and J 2 bases short, with 8 bases between. CDR3 length: 12 amino acids. Germline lookup yields CDR1 SQVTM and CDR2 ANQGSEA. In DNA, the CDR3 is TGCAGCGTTTATAGCAACACAGATACGCAGTATTTT. This translates into CSVYSNTDTQYF.

V and J are TRBV29-1 and TRBJ1-1, with D possibly TRBD1 on 5 matching bases. Germline values: CDR1 SQVTM, CDR2 ANQGSEA. The CDR3 runs 14 residues. V gave up 0 bases and J gave up 8 bases, with 16 bases separating them. The CDR3 sequence is CSVEDRGRGTEAFF. The CDR3 nucleotides read TGCAGCGTTGAAGATCGGGGACGGGGCACCGAAGCTTTCTTT.

The chain is built from TRBV20-1 and TRBJ2-5; possible D gene TRBD1, 6 bases. The germline V gene has CDR1 DFQATT and CDR2 SNEGSKA (reference sequence). The CDR3 loop spans 12 amino acids. V was shortened by 5 bases and J by 5 bases, with 12 bases between the two germline ends. CDR3 loop: CSAHDRRETQYF. Written as DNA, the CDR3 is TGCAGTGCTCATGACAGGAGGGAGACCCAGTACTTC.

This clonotype was detected once. The chain links TRBV5-1 to TRBJ2-1; D not certain. V was shortened by 6 bases and J by 4 bases, with 20 bases between the two germline ends. This CDR3 is built from 16 residues. The germline V gene has CDR1 SGHRS and CDR2 YFSETQ. The CDR3 coding sequence is TGCGCCAGCACCCTCAACGGCCGGAGTCTTTACAATGAGCAGTTCTTC. Encoded protein: CASTLNGRSLYNEQFF.

This clonotype occurred a few times. This chain uses TRBV29-1 with TRBJ1-2; perhaps TRBD1 as D (6 bases). The germline V gene encodes CDR1 SQVTM and CDR2 ANQGSEA. Trimming took off 3 bases at V and 2 bases at J, with 10 bases between the two ends. This CDR3 spans 13 amino acids. In DNA form, the CDR3 reads TGCAGCGTTGACAGGGGTGGCAACTATGGCTACACCTTC. It specifies CSVDRGGNYGYTF.

V is TRBV19 and J is TRBJ2-1, with 12 bases identical to TRBD2. Looked up from germline, CDR1 is LNHDA and CDR2 is SQIVND (reference sequence). This CDR3 contains 14 residues. V shed 3 bases and J 9 bases; nucleotides not matched to a gene: 3. CDR3 sequence: CASSMLAGGGEQFF. CDR3 DNA: TGTGCCAGTAGTATGCTAGCGGGAGGGGGTGAGCAGTTCTTC.

The chain combines TRBV29-1 with TRBJ2-7; the match to TRBD1 covers 8 bases. The germline CDR1 and CDR2 sequences are SQVTM and ANQGSEA. The CDR3 totals 17 residues. V lost 0 bases and J lost 7; bases outside the gene matches: 17. CDR3 amino acids: CSVEDRSPHRQGIEQYF. The CDR3 DNA reads TGCAGCGTTGAAGATCGTTCTCCGCACCGACAGGGGATAGAGCAGTACTTC.

This clonotype appeared once. The genes are TRBV29-1 and TRBJ2-5; D is unresolved. Germline CDR1 and CDR2: SQVTM and ANQGSEA. The CDR3 loop spans 12 amino acids. V lost 4 bases and J lost 4, with 10 bases in between. The CDR3 sequence is CSVVTWAETQYF. The CDR3 DNA sequence: TGCAGCGTTGTTACATGGGCAGAGACCCAGTACTTC.

In its sample, this clonotype was seen a few times. The chain uses TRBV6-5 and TRBJ2-2; D is unclear. The germline V gene has CDR1 MNHEY and CDR2 SVGAGI. Trimming shortened V by 5 bases and J by 4 bases, and 8 bases separated the two germline ends. The CDR3 contains 13 residues. In DNA, the CDR3 is TGTGCCAGCAGTCCCGACGGCACCGGGGAGCTGTTTTTT. As protein: CASSPDGTGELFF.

The chain recombines TRBV29-1 with TRBJ1-1; D ambiguous. V dropped 6 bases and J dropped 0 bases, with 23 bases sitting between them. CDR1 SQVTM and CDR2 ANQGSEA come from the germline V gene. This CDR3 has 17 residues. Here the CDR3 DNA reads TGCAGCGTCAGACCTGGGGAGGAATGGTTCATGAACACTGAAGCTTTCTTT. Translating gives CSVRPGEEWFMNTEAFF.

Note on this clonotype: An end of the junction differs from the germline gene, which may be a read error. The rearrangement joins TRBV30 to TRBJ2-7, with TRBD1 matching 8 bases. CDR1 and CDR2 (germline): GTSNPN, SVGIG (reference sequence). CDR3 size: 13 residues. CDR3 coding DNA: TGTGCCTGGAGTGTAAGTCTGACCGGGACAGGTTTCTTC. It translates to CAWSVSLTGTGFF.

V usage is TRBV6-1 and J usage is TRBJ2-3, with D perhaps matching TRBD2 (6 bases). The CDR3 spans 14 residues. Trimming stripped 0 bases from V and 5 bases from J, with 9 bases between. Germline assignment: CDR1 MNHNS and CDR2 SASEGT. CDR3 residues: CASSEALGGDTQYF. As DNA, the CDR3 is TGTGCCAGCAGTGAAGCGCTCGGGGGAGATACGCAGTATTTT.

This clonotype was counted a few times. The gene calls are TRBV6-5 and TRBJ1-1; D is possibly TRBD1 (5 bases). The CDR3 has 15 residues. Germline V CDR1 and CDR2: MNHEY, SVGAGI. The V and J ends lost 0 bases and 0 bases respectively, with 8 bases between them. The DNA of the CDR3 is TGTGCCAGCAGTTACTCTGGGGCATTGAACACTGAAGCTTTCTTT. The encoded protein is CASSYSGALNTEAFF.

This clonotype was found a few times. The chain couples TRBV29-1 to TRBJ1-1, with 8 nucleotides matching TRBD1. This CDR3 region has 14 residues. Germline values: CDR1 SQVTM, CDR2 ANQGSEA. V shed 6 bases and J 3 bases; nucleotides not matched to a gene: 9. The CDR3 coding sequence is TGCAGCGTGGTCAGGACAGGGTTCGACACTGAAGCTTTCTTT. It translates to CSVVRTGFDTEAFF.